This T cell receptor (beta chain) emerged from a study of T cell responses to AZD1222 COVID-19 vaccine. Sequencing was performed with immunoSEQ multiplex PCR; in TCRdb, only in-frame clones are kept and a portion is missing. Among some 42,000 clones listed, around 80% were seen once. Germline V CDR1 and CDR2: MNHEY, SVGAGI. The CDR3 consists of 13 residues. J gave up 5 bases and V 4 bases, and 3 bases lay outside the gene matches. The sample consisted of peripheral blood, taken 28 days after the second AZD1222 dose. The TCR was taken from an adult who received the AZD1222 COVID-19 vaccine. This sequence joins TRBV6-5 and TRBJ1-2; 8 bases agree with TRBD1. CDR3 in DNA: TGTGCCAGCAGTTCTTACAGGGGGTATGGCTACACCTTC. Protein product: CASSSYRGYGYTF.